A single sample gave rise to the 7 T cell receptor beta chains below, sequenced in a study of CD4+ T cells in melanoma. The repertoire was sequenced with immunoSEQ multiplex PCR; TCRdb's copy has only in-frame clones and lacks some. The sample contains 10,000 to 13,000 clones, over 60% of which appear only once. Sequencing was done on a sample of cells from a culture (not recorded whether cultured in vitro). The receptors here all came from a human donor with melanoma.

The chain carries TRBV6-5 and TRBJ1-4, with D tentatively TRBD1 (5 bases). Per germline, CDR1 MNHEY and CDR2 SVGAGI. The germline V and J ends were trimmed by 6 bases and 4 bases, with 12 bases remaining between them. This CDR3 spans 14 amino acids. CDR3 sequence: CASRRERGNEKLFF. CDR3 sequence (DNA): TGTGCCAGCAGGCGCGAAAGGGGTAATGAAAAACTGTTTTTT.

Written as DNA, the CDR3 is TGCGCCAGCAGCTTGGCCCACCCCATGAACACTGAAGCTTTCTTT. Translation: CASSLAHPMNTEAFF. The chain has TRBV5-1 and TRBJ1-1; no clear D. The germline CDR1 and CDR2 sequences are SGHRS and YFSETQ. V shed 0 bases and J shed 0 bases, with 9 bases lying between them. CDR3 length: 15 residues.

The table lists this clone with a few counts. The chain has TRBV5-1 and TRBJ2-4; D possibly corresponds to TRBD1 (5 bases). The V end was cut by 0 bases, the J end by 10 bases, with 14 bases between. CDR3 length: 14 amino acids. Germline V gene data show CDR1 as SGHRS and CDR2 as YFSETQ. CDR3 coding DNA: TGCGCCAGCAGCTTGGGGACAAAATCCGGGATTCAGTACTTC. Translating it yields CASSLGTKSGIQYF.

V gene TRBV7-2 combines with J gene TRBJ1-5; the match to TRBD1 covers 8 bases. Per the germline V gene, CDR1 is SGHTA and CDR2 is FQGNSA. The CDR3 has 14 residues. J was trimmed by 7 bases and V by 5 bases; bases with no gene match: 7. The CDR3 reads CASSTLWTGQPQHF. CDR3 coding DNA: TGTGCCAGCAGCACCCTGTGGACAGGGCAGCCCCAGCATTTT.

This clone was detected a few times. The genes are TRBV30 and TRBJ1-1; 10 bases fit TRBD1. The CDR3 consists of 13 residues. V was pared by 5 bases and J by 12 bases, with 12 bases of the junction left unmatched. Germline V gene sequence: CDR1 GTSNPN, CDR2 SVGIG (reference sequence). CDR3 DNA: TGTGCCTGGCTACGGGCGGGGACAGGGGAACCTTTCTTT. Translated: CAWLRAGTGEPFF.

The chain employs TRBV7-8 and TRBJ2-7; no clear D. Germline CDR1 is SGHVS and CDR2 is FQNEAQ. This CDR3 spans 11 amino acids. V was pared by 3 bases and J by 5 bases, with 5 bases between. The CDR3 nucleotides are TGTGCCAGCAGCTTCTACCACGAGCAGTACTTC. This sequence encodes CASSFYHEQYF.

This clone was detected only a few times. V is TRBV28 and J is TRBJ2-7; D unresolved. Germline V gene data show CDR1 as MDHEN and CDR2 as SYDVKM. Trimming cost V 2 bases and J 2 bases, with 7 bases left between them. The CDR3 is 13 residues long. CDR3 sequence: CASSLVRPYEQYF. The CDR3 DNA reads TGTGCCAGCAGTTTAGTCAGACCCTACGAGCAGTACTTC.